The 8 T cell receptor beta chains presented below share a single source sample, sequenced in a study of blood T cell repertoires in COVID-19. Profiling relied on immunoSEQ multiplex PCR, and the TCRdb table lists in-frame clones only, not all of them. Of 100,000 to 120,000 clones in the sample, 60% to 80% were seen once. What was sequenced was peripheral blood. These receptors were obtained from a woman aged 80 or over with active or convalescent COVID-19.

This clone has a count of ten or more. The V gene is TRBV4-1, the J gene TRBJ1-3, with 10 positions matching TRBD1. Germline CDR1 and CDR2: MGHRA and YSYEKL. CDR3 length equals 18 residues. The trim removed 5 bases at V and 1 base at J, leaving 11 bases unmatched. CDR3 DNA: TGCGCCAGCAGCAACCTCCGGGACAGGGGAACGTCTGGAAACACCATATATTTT. This gives the protein CASSNLRDRGTSGNTIYF.

This chain joins TRBV5-6 and TRBJ1-2, with 7 bases that match TRBD1. CDR3 length equals 11 residues. V shed 4 bases and J 12 bases; nucleotides not matched to a gene: 6. Germline lookup yields CDR1 SGHDT and CDR2 YYEEEE. As DNA, the CDR3 is TGTGCCAGCAGCCGACAGGGTCGGGACACCTTC. Encoded protein: CASSRQGRDTF.

A word on this clone: Its ends do not fully match the called genes, so a read error is possible. This chain connects TRBV27 to TRBJ2-5; the D gene is possibly TRBD2 (6 bases). CDR1 and CDR2 from the germline V gene are MNHEY and SMNVEV (reference sequence). The CDR3 is 13 residues long. CDR3 residues: CASSLGLQGTQYF. CDR3 nucleotide sequence: TGTGCCAGCAGTTTGGGACTCCAAGGGACCCAGTACTTC.

The chain combines TRBV28 with TRBJ1-3, with a tentative D call TRBD1 (6 bases). The CDR3 runs to 15 residues. Trimming removed 3 bases from V and 3 bases from J, with 12 bases in between. Germline V gene data show CDR1 as MDHEN and CDR2 as SYDVKM. CDR3 DNA sequence: TGTGCCAGCAGTTTTGGGGCAGGGGTTGGAAACACCATATATTTT. Amino acids: CASSFGAGVGNTIYF.

The rearrangement links TRBV11-3 to TRBJ2-1, with D perhaps TRBD2 (6 bases). The CDR3 runs 13 residues. Germline assignment: CDR1 SGHNT and CDR2 YENEEA. Deletions cut 3 bases from V and 9 bases from J, with 12 bases between. CDR3 sequence (DNA): TGTGCCAGCAGCTTTCGGGAGAGGAGTGAGCAGTTCTTC. This translates into CASSFRERSEQFF. Combining the CDR3 with reference TRBV11-3 and TRBJ2-1 gives the whole variable domain EAGVVQSPRYKIIEKKQPVAFWCNPISGHNTLYWYLQNLGQGPELLIRYENEEAVDDSQLPKDRFSAERLKGVDSTLKIQPAELGDSAVYLCASSFRERSEQFFGPGTRLTVL.

The chain couples TRBV7-3 to TRBJ2-7, with 9 bases identical to TRBD1. The germline CDR1 and CDR2 sequences are SGHTA and FQGTGA. This CDR3 spans 14 amino acids. The V segment lost 3 bases and the J segment 5 bases; nucleotides outside the gene matches: 5. CDR3 region: CASSLDRGVDEQYF. The CDR3 DNA sequence: TGTGCCAGCAGCTTGGACAGGGGAGTAGACGAGCAGTACTTC. The full variable domain, in which reference TRBV7-3 and TRBJ2-7 provide the parts outside the CDR3, is GAGVSQTPSNKVTEKGKYVELRCDPISGHTALYWYRQSLGQGPEFLIYFQGTGAADDSGLPNDRFFAVRPEGSVSTLKIQRTERGDSAVYLCASSLDRGVDEQYFGPGTRLTVT.

J is TRBJ2-2 and V is TRBV5-1, with 10 bases matching TRBD2. The V segment lost 4 bases and the J segment 1 base; nucleotides outside the gene matches: 4. The germline V gene encodes CDR1 SGHRS and CDR2 YFSETQ. The CDR3 length is 16 residues. The CDR3 DNA sequence: TGCGCCAGCAGCGCGATAGCGGGAGGGAACACCGGGGAGCTGTTTTTT. As protein: CASSAIAGGNTGELFF.

The V and J genes are TRBV18 and TRBJ1-3; weak D call: TRBD1 (5 bases). Per the germline V gene, CDR1 is KGHSH and CDR2 is LQKENI. Trimming removed 2 bases at V and 0 bases at J, with 8 bases between. The CDR3 extends over 15 amino acids. In nucleotides, the CDR3 is TGTGCCAGCTCACCATTGGGGGGCTCTGGAAACACCATATATTTT. Translated: CASSPLGGSGNTIYF. Based on the CDR3 plus reference TRBV18 and TRBJ1-3, the full variable domain is NAGVMQNPRHLVRRRGQEARLRCSPMKGHSHVYWYRQLPEEGLKFMVYLQKENIIDESGMPKERFSAEFPKEGPSILRIQQVVRGDSAAYFCASSPLGGSGNTIYFGEGSWLTVV.